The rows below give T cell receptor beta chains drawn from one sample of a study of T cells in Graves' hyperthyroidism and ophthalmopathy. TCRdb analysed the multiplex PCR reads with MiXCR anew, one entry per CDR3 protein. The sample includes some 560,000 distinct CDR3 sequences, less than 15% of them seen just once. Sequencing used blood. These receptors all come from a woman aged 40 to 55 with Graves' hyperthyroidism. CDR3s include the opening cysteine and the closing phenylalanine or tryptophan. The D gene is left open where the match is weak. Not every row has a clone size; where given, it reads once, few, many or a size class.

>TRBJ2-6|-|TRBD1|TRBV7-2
TGTGCCAGCAGCCCCGGGACAGCCGTCTCTGGGGCCAACGTCCTGACTTTC
CASSPGTAVSGANVLTF
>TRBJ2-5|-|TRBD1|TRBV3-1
TGTGCCAGCAGCCAAGGGACAGGGGTCTTCCAAGAGACCCAGTACTTC
CASSQGTGVFQETQYF
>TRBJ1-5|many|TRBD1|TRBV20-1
TGCAGTGCTAACAGGGGCCTAATCAATCAGCCCCAGCATTTT
CSANRGLINQPQHF
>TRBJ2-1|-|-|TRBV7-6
TGTGCCAGCAGCATGGAGAGCCCGGAAGGAGGGCAGTTCTTC
CASSMESPEGGQFF
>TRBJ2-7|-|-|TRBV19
TGTGCCAGTAGTTGCGGATCCCTTTCCTACGAGCAGTACTTC
CASSCGSLSYEQYF
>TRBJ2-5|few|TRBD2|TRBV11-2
TGTGCCAGCAGCTTAAGGGGGGGACTAGCGGGAGTACAGACCCAGTACTTC
CASSLRGGLAGVQTQYF
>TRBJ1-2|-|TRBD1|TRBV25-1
TGTGCCAGCAGTGAATCGGACAGGGTAGGCAGCTACACCTTC
CASSESDRVGSYTF
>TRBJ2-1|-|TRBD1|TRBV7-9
TGTGCCAGCAGACCCCCGGGACAGGGCCCCAATGAGCAGTTCTTC
CASRPPGQGPNEQFF
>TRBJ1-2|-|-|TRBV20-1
TGCAGTGCTAGAGATCAGGCAGGGGCCGGTGGCTACACCTTC
CSARDQAGAGGYTF
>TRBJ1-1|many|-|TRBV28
TGTGCCAGCAGCGCGGGAGGGGCAGGGAACACTGAAGCTTTCTTT
CASSAGGAGNTEAFF
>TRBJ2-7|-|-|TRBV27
TGTGCCAGCAGTTTCTCCGGGACGGTGAGCTCCTACGAGCAGTACTTC
CASSFSGTVSSYEQYF
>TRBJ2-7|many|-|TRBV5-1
TGCGCCAGCAGCTTGGGTGGGCTAGCAGACGAGCAGTACTTC
CASSLGGLADEQYF
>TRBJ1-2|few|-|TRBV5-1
TGCGCCAGCCGTGCGGGGCCAGAAGACTATGGCTACACCTTC
CASRAGPEDYGYTF
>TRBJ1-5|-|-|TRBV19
TGTGCCAGTAGTATAGTTCCGGCAGGGACACAAGGCAATCAGCCCCAGCATTTT
CASSIVPAGTQGNQPQHF
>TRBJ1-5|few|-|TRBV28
TGTGCCAGCAGGCTTTATAATCAGCCCCAGCATTTT
CASRLYNQPQHF
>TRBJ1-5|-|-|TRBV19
TGTGCCAGTATGGGTGCCGAATCGAATCAGCCCCAGCATTTT
CASMGAESNQPQHF
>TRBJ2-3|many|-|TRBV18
TGTGCCAGCTCACCACGCGGCGGGAGCACAGATACGCAGTATTTT
CASSPRGGSTDTQYF
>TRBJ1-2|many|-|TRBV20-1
TGCAGTGCTAGGCAGGGGTCAGACTATGGCTACACCTTC
CSARQGSDYGYTF
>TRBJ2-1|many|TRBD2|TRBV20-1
TGCAGTGCTAGAGGACAGGGGACTAGCGTTTACAATGAGCAGTTCTTC
CSARGQGTSVYNEQFF
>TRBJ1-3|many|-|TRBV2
TGTGCCAGCAGCCCCACTAGCGGGAGGGCCGTTTTTGGAAACACCATATATTTT
CASSPTSGRAVFGNTIYF
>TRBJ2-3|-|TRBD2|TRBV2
TGTGCCAGCAGCCGGACTAGCGGGAGAAGCACAGATACGCAGTATTTT
CASSRTSGRSTDTQYF
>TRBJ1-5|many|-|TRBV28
TGTGCCAGCAGTGGGGCTAGCAATCAGCCCCAGCATTTT
CASSGASNQPQHF
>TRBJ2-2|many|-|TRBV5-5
TGTGCCAGCAGCTTGGCGCACAGTATGACCGGGGAGCTGTTTTTT
CASSLAHSMTGELFF
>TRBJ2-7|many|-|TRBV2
TGTGCCAGCAGTGCGGGCAGGGTTGGCTACGAGCAGTACTTC
CASSAGRVGYEQYF
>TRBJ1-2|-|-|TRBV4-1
TGCGCCAGCAGCCAAGACGTCCAATATGGCTACACCTTC
CASSQDVQYGYTF
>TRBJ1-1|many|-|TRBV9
TGTGCCAGCAGCGTAGATGGCCGGATGAACACTGAAGCTTTCTTT
CASSVDGRMNTEAFF
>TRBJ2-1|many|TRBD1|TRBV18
TGTGCCAGCTCACCACCGATCGGGACAGGGGGCTATGAGCAGTTCTTC
CASSPPIGTGGYEQFF
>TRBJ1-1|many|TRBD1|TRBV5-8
TGTGCCAGCAGCTTTGACAGGGCTGAAGCTTTCTTT
CASSFDRAEAFF
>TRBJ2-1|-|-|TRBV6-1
TGTGCCAGCTCATCCTGGGTAAGCGGGCCCGGCCTTGAGCAGTTCTTC
CASSSWVSGPGLEQFF
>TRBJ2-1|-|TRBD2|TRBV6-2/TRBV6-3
TGTGCCAGCGGACTAGCGGGAGGGCCCGGCAATGAGCAGTTCTTC
CASGLAGGPGNEQFF
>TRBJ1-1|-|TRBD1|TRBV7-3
TGTGCCAGCAGCTTAAAGGTCAGGGGGCCCGAGAACACTGAAGCTTTCTTT
CASSLKVRGPENTEAFF
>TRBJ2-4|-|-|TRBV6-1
TGTGCCAGCAGGTCCGGGCCCAACATTCAGTACTTC
CASRSGPNIQYF
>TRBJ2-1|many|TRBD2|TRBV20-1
TGCAGTGCTAGAGAAAGATCAGGTCTACTAGCGGGAGCCAATGAGCAGTTCTTC
CSARERSGLLAGANEQFF
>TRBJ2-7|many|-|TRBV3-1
TGTGCCAGCAGCCAAGACGGCAGGGTGACTTACGAGCAGTACTTC
CASSQDGRVTYEQYF
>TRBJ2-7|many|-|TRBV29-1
TGCAGCGCACAGGGTTACGAGCAGTACTTC
CSAQGYEQYF
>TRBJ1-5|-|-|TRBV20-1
TGCAGTGCTAGAGAGGGAGGACAGCCCCAGCATTTT
CSAREGGQPQHF
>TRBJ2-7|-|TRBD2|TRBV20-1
TGCAGTGCTAGAGATGAACTAGCGGGAGCGTACGAGCAGTACTTC
CSARDELAGAYEQYF
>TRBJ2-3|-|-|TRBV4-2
TGTGCCAGCAGCCAAGATCGGCAGGCCTCAGATACGCAGTATTTT
CASSQDRQASDTQYF
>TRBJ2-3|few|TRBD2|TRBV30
TGTGCCTGGAATAGACTAGCGGACGTGTTGATAGGAACAGATACGCAGTATTTT
CAWNRLADVLIGTDTQYF
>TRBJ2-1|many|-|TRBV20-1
TGCAGTGCTAGAGTTGCTCTGCCGAGCTCCTACAATGAGCAGTTCTTC
CSARVALPSSYNEQFF